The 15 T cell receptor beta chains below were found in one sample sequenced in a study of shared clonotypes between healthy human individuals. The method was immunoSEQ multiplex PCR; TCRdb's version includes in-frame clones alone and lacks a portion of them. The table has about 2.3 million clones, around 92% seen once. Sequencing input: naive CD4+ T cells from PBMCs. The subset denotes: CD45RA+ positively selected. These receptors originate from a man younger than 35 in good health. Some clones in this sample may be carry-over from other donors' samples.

The CDR3 protein is CASSVIPGTQPFF. The CDR3 DNA reads TGTGCCAGCAGCGTCATCCCTGGGACTCAACCTTTCTTT. The chain couples TRBV7-2 to TRBJ1-1; D might be TRBD1 (5 bases). V lost 5 bases and J 12 bases, leaving 19 bases between the germline ends. CDR1 is SGHTA and CDR2 is FQGNSA in the germline V gene. The CDR3 has 13 residues.

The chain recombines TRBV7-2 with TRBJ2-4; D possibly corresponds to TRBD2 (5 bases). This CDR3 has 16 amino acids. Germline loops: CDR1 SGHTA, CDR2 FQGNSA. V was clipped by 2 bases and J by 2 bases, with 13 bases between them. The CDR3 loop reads CASSLRPGVPKNIQYF. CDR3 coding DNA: TGTGCCAGCAGCTTACGCCCCGGGGTTCCCAAAAACATTCAGTACTTC.

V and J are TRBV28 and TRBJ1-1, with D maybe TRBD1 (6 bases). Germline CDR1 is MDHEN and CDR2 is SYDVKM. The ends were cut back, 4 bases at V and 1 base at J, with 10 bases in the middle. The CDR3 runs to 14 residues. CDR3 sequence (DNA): TGTGCCAGCAGTTCGGACAGCCAGAACACTGAAGCTTTCTTT. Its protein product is CASSSDSQNTEAFF.

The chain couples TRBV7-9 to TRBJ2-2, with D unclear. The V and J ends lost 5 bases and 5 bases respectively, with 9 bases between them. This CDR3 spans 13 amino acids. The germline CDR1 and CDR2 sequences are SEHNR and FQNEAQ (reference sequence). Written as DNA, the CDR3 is TGTGCCAGCAGCCCCATCGTAACCGGGGAGCTGTTTTTT. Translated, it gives CASSPIVTGELFF. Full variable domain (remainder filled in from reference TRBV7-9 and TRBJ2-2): DTGVSQNPRHKITKRGQNVTFRCDPISEHNRLYWYRQTLGQGPEFLTYFQNEAQLEKSRLLSDRFSAERPKGSFSTLEIQRTEQGDSAMYLCASSPIVTGELFFGEGSRLTVL.

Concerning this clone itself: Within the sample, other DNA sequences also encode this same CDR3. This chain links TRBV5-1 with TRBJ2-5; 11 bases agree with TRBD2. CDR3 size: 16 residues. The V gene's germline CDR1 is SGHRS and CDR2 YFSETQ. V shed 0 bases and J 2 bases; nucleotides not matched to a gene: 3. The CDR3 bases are TGCGCCAGCAGCTTGGCCGGGACTAGCGGTCAAGAGACCCAGTACTTC. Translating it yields CASSLAGTSGQETQYF. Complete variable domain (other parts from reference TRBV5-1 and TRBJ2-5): KAGVTQTPRYLIKTRGQQVTLSCSPISGHRSVSWYQQTPGQGLQFLFEYFSETQRNKGNFPGRFSGRQFSNSRSEMNVSTLELGDSALYLCASSLAGTSGQETQYFGPGTRLLVL.

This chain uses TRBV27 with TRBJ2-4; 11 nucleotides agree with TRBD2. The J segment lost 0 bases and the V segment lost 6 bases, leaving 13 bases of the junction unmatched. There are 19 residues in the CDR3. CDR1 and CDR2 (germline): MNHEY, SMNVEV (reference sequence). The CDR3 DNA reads TGTGCCAGCAGGCAAATAGCGGGGGGGGAAAGCTTAGCCAAAAACATTCAGTACTTC. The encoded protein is CASRQIAGGESLAKNIQYF.

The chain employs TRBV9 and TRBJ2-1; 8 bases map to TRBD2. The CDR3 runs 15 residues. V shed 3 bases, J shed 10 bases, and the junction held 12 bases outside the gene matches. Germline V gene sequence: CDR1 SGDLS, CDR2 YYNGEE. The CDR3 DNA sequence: TGTGCCAGCAGCGCCGGGGGGGATTTCAATGGAGAGCAGTTCTTC. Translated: CASSAGGDFNGEQFF.

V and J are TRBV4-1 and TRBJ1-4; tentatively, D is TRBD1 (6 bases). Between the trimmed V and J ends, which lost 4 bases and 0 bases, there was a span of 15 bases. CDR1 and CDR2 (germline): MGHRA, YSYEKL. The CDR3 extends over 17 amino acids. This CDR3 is CASSPTGLRATNEKLFF. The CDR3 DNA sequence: TGCGCCAGCAGCCCGACAGGCCTCCGAGCAACTAATGAAAAACTGTTTTTT.

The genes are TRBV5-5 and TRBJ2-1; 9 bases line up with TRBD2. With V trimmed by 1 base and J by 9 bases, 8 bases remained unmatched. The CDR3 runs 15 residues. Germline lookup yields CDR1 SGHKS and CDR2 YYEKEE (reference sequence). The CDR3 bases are TGTGCCAGCAGCTTGTTAGGTAGCGGGAGAGGTGAGCAGTTCTTC. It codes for CASSLLGSGRGEQFF.

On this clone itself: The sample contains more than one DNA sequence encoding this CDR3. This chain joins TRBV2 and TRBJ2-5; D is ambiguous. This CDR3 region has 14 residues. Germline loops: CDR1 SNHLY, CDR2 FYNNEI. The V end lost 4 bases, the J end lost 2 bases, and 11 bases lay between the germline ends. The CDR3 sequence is CASSARRSQETQYF. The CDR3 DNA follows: TGTGCCAGCAGTGCTCGACGGTCTCAAGAGACCCAGTACTTC. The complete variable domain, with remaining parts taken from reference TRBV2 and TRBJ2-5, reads EPEVTQTPSHQVTQMGQEVILRCVPISNHLYFYWYRQILGQKVEFLVSFYNNEISEKSEIFDDQFSVERPDGSNFTLKIRSTKLEDSAMYFCASSARRSQETQYFGPGTRLLVL.

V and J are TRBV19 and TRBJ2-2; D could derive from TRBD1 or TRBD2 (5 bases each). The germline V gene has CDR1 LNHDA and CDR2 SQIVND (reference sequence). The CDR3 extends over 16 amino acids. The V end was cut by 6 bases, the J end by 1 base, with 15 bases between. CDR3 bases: TGTGCCAGTAGCCCGGGGCTAGCTGGGAACACCGGGGAGCTGTTTTTT. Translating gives CASSPGLAGNTGELFF.

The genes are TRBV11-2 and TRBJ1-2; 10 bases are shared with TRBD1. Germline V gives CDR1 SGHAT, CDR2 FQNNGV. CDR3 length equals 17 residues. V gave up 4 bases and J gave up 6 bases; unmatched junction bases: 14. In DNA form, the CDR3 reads TGTGCCAGCAGCTCCCTGCGGCGGGACAGGGGTGGGAATGGCTACACCTTC. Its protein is CASSSLRRDRGGNGYTF. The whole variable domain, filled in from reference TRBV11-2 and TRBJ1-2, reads EAGVAQSPRYKIIEKRQSVAFWCNPISGHATLYWYQQILGQGPKLLIQFQNNGVVDDSQLPKDRFSAERLKGVDSTLKIQPAKLEDSAVYLCASSSLRRDRGGNGYTFGSGTRLTVV.

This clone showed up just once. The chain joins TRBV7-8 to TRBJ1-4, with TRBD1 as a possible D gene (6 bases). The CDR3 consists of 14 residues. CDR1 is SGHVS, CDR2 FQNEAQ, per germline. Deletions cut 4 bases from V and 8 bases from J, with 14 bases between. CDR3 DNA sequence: TGTGCCAGCAGCTCTAAGACAGGACCCGAAAAACTGTTTTTT. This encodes CASSSKTGPEKLFF.

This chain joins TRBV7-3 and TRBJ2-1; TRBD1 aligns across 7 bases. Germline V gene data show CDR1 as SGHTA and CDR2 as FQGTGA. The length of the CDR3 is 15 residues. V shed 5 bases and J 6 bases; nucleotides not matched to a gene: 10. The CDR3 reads CASSLRTGPLNEQFF. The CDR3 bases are TGTGCCAGCAGCCTACGGACAGGTCCTCTCAATGAGCAGTTCTTC.

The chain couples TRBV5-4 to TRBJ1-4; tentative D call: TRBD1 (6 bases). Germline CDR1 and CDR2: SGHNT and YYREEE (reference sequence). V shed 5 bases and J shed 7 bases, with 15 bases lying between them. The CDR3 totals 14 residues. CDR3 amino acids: CASSRQGQTEKLFF. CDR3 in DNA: TGTGCCAGCAGTCGCCAGGGACAAACTGAAAAACTGTTTTTT.